Presented here are 31 T cell receptor beta chains from one specimen sequenced in a study of blood T cell repertoires in COVID-19. Sequencing used immunoSEQ multiplex PCR; TCRdb keeps in-frame clones, though not all of them. The data contain over 20,000 clones, 75% to 90% of them seen just once; the ten biggest clones take up 18%. The sequencing sample was made of peripheral blood. Receptor source: an older man with active COVID-19.

The chain uses TRBV5-6 and TRBJ2-7; possible D gene TRBD2, 5 bases. The germline gives CDR1 SGHDT, CDR2 YYEEEE. The V gene lost 4 bases and the J gene lost 6 bases, with 14 bases spanning the gap. The CDR3 consists of 13 residues. The CDR3 DNA reads as TGTGCCAGCAGCAGTACTAGGGTTGGCGAGCAGTACTTC. Amino acids: CASSSTRVGEQYF.

The chain recombines TRBV2 with TRBJ1-2, with D possibly being TRBD1 (6 bases). From germline, CDR1 is SNHLY and CDR2 FYNNEI. Trimming cost V 1 base and J 4 bases, with 10 bases left between them. This CDR3 contains 14 residues. The CDR3 DNA follows: TGTGCCAGCAGTGAAGAGGGGGTAGGCTATGGCTACACCTTC. Its protein is CASSEEGVGYGYTF.

The chain recombines TRBV11-2 with TRBJ1-1; no reliable D call. This CDR3 contains 14 residues. Deletions cut 3 bases from V and 0 bases from J, with 8 bases between. The germline CDR1 and CDR2 sequences are SGHAT and FQNNGV. CDR3 nucleotides: TGTGCCAGCAGCTTCACTATCATGAACACTGAAGCTTTCTTT. Amino acid sequence: CASSFTIMNTEAFF. Full variable domain (outside the CDR3, taken from reference TRBV11-2 and TRBJ1-1): EAGVAQSPRYKIIEKRQSVAFWCNPISGHATLYWYQQILGQGPKLLIQFQNNGVVDDSQLPKDRFSAERLKGVDSTLKIQPAKLEDSAVYLCASSFTIMNTEAFFGQGTRLTVV.

The chain is built from TRBV28 and TRBJ2-2; D call uncertain. Trimming stripped 6 bases from V and 6 bases from J, with 11 bases between. This CDR3 has 13 amino acids. CDR1 and CDR2 from the germline V gene are MDHEN and SYDVKM. CDR3 region: CASSIEEAGELFF. The CDR3 DNA sequence: TGTGCCAGCAGCATTGAAGAGGCCGGGGAGCTGTTTTTT.

This rearrangement joins TRBV5-1 to TRBJ2-7; 9 nucleotides agree with TRBD1. The length of the CDR3 is 15 residues. Germline values: CDR1 SGHRS, CDR2 YFSETQ. Trimming cost V 1 base and J 6 bases; bases outside gene matches: 8. CDR3 nucleotides: TGCGCCAGCAGCTTGATTCCGGGACAGGGTCGCGAGCAGTACTTC. Translated: CASSLIPGQGREQYF.

The chain employs TRBV21-1 and TRBJ1-2. TRBV21-1 is a pseudogene segment. This CDR3 has 16 amino acids. The CDR3 loop is CASCGWSHPPHYGYTF. The CDR3 bases are TGTGCCAGCTGCGGTTGGTCCCACCCCCCCCACTATGGCTACACCTTC.

V usage is TRBV30 and J usage is TRBJ2-1; the match to TRBD2 covers 8 bases. V dropped 5 bases and J dropped 8; count of bases not matched to a gene: 11. The CDR3 extends over 14 amino acids. CDR1 and CDR2 (germline): GTSNPN, SVGIG (reference sequence). This chain's CDR3 is CAWGPGLALDEQFF. The CDR3 nucleotides read TGTGCCTGGGGACCAGGACTAGCTCTGGATGAGCAGTTCTTC.

V gene TRBV6-6 combines with J gene TRBJ2-7; a weak D match, TRBD2 (5 bases). CDR3 length equals 12 residues. Between the trimmed V and J ends, which lost 2 bases and 4 bases, there was a span of 6 bases. Germline V gene lookup returns CDR1 MNHNY and CDR2 SVGAGI (reference sequence). The CDR3 DNA sequence: TGTGCCAGCAGTTACGGGAGATACGAGCAGTACTTC. It encodes CASSYGRYEQYF.

J is TRBJ1-1 and V is TRBV30, with unresolved D. Germline assignment: CDR1 GTSNPN and CDR2 SVGIG (reference sequence). V was pared by 2 bases and J by 4 bases, with 11 bases between. This CDR3 spans 13 amino acids. CDR3 region: CAWSKVTGTEAFF. The CDR3 DNA sequence: TGTGCCTGGAGTAAGGTGACGGGCACTGAAGCTTTCTTT.

V and J are TRBV4-2 and TRBJ1-2, with TRBD1 matching over 9 bases. The CDR3 length is 14 residues. Germline V gives CDR1 LGHNA, CDR2 YNFKEQ. After removal of 6 bases from V and 4 bases from J, the junction contained 6 bases not matched to a gene. As DNA, the CDR3 is TGTGCCAGCAGAGAACAGGGGGCAATCTATGGCTACACCTTC. It codes for CASREQGAIYGYTF.

CDR3 protein: CASSSRGGYTF. The CDR3 DNA reads TGTGCCAGCAGTTCCAGGGGAGGCTACACCTTC. The chain recombines TRBV2 with TRBJ1-2, with D maybe TRBD1 (6 bases). CDR3 length: 11 residues. The V and J ends lost 5 bases and 8 bases respectively, with 9 bases between them. Germline assignment: CDR1 SNHLY and CDR2 FYNNEI.

The chain links TRBV3-1 (or the pseudogene TRBV3-2) to TRBJ2-2; D perhaps matches TRBD1 (6 bases). Per the germline V gene, CDR1 is LGHDT and CDR2 is YNNKEL (reference sequence). Trimming took off 1 base at V and 6 bases at J, with 6 bases between the two ends. This CDR3 is 13 amino acids long. DNA for the CDR3: TGTGCCAGCAGCCAAGCAGGGGCCGGGGAGCTGTTTTTT. This gives the protein CASSQAGAGELFF.

The V gene is TRBV25-1, the J gene TRBJ1-6; a possible D gene is TRBD1 (6 bases). This CDR3 has 17 residues. Germline V gives CDR1 MGHDK, CDR2 SYGVNS. Trimming took off 6 bases at V and 10 bases at J, with 25 bases between the two ends. CDR3 loop: CASSDGQFGPPNSPLHF. CDR3 nucleotides: TGTGCCAGCAGCGACGGACAGTTCGGGCCCCCCAACTCACCCCTCCACTTT.

The rearrangement links TRBV27 to TRBJ1-1; TRBD1 might be the D (5 bases). The CDR3 is 15 residues long. V lost 2 bases, J lost 5 bases, and 15 bases lay in between. CDR1 MNHEY and CDR2 SMNVEV come from the germline V gene (reference sequence). CDR3 residues: CASSLAPGGETEAFF. In DNA, the CDR3 is TGTGCCAGCAGTTTAGCGCCAGGAGGGGAAACTGAAGCTTTCTTT.

V is TRBV5-1 and J is TRBJ1-5; TRBD1 might be the D (6 bases). The CDR3 has 14 residues. Trimming cost V 4 bases and J 7 bases, with 15 bases left between them. Germline assignment: CDR1 SGHRS and CDR2 YFSETQ. CDR3 nucleotide sequence: TGCGCCAGCAGCCTAGGGGGGGGCGAGCAGCCCCAGCATTTT. This sequence encodes CASSLGGGEQPQHF.

This chain connects TRBV19 to TRBJ2-7; possible D gene TRBD1, 6 bases. Trimming removed 2 bases from V and 7 bases from J, with 15 bases in between. This CDR3 comprises 14 residues. Germline CDR1 reads LNHDA; CDR2 reads SQIVND (reference sequence). The CDR3 region is CASSIMGAPGEQYF. In DNA, the CDR3 is TGTGCCAGTAGTATAATGGGGGCGCCGGGGGAGCAGTACTTC.

This clone occurred a few times. The V call is TRBV3-1 (or the pseudogene TRBV3-2), the J call TRBJ2-2; 11 nucleotides line up with TRBD2. This CDR3 has 16 residues. V dropped 2 bases and J dropped 1; count of bases not matched to a gene: 0. Germline V lookup: CDR1 LGHDT, CDR2 YNNKEL (reference sequence). The CDR3 nucleotides read TGTGCCAGCAGCCAAACTAGCGGGAGGAACACCGGGGAGCTGTTTTTT. Its protein is CASSQTSGRNTGELFF.

The table lists this clone with a count of one. CDR3: CASSLMLAGGGNTDTQYF. The CDR3 DNA reads TGTGCCAGCAGCCTAATGCTCGCAGGGGGCGGGAACACAGATACGCAGTATTTT. The V and J genes are TRBV5-4 and TRBJ2-3, with 8 bases identical to TRBD1. The length of the CDR3 is 18 residues. CDR1 and CDR2 (germline): SGHNT, YYREEE (reference sequence). Unmatched junction bases numbered 15, after V lost 4 bases and J lost 2 bases.

The rearrangement joins TRBV27 to TRBJ2-4; TRBD2 is a possible D gene (6 bases). Germline CDR1 is MNHEY and CDR2 is SMNVEV (reference sequence). The CDR3 extends over 14 amino acids. The germline V and J ends were trimmed by 5 bases and 6 bases, with 14 bases remaining between them. CDR3 region: CASSPYSAGNIQYF. The CDR3 DNA is TGTGCCAGCAGTCCGTATTCAGCGGGAAACATTCAGTACTTC.

This chain connects TRBV3-1 (or the pseudogene TRBV3-2) to TRBJ2-7; a possible D gene is TRBD1 (5 bases). V lost 1 base to trimming and J lost 4 bases, with 14 bases between them. In germline, CDR1 is LGHDT, CDR2 YNNKEL (reference sequence). There are 15 residues in the CDR3. The CDR3 DNA sequence: TGTGCCAGCAGCCAAGGAAGGCAGGGCATTTACGAGCAGTACTTC. Translating it yields CASSQGRQGIYEQYF.

V is TRBV12-3 or TRBV12-4 and J is TRBJ1-6, with unresolved D. V was trimmed by 3 bases and J by 11 bases, leaving 8 bases between them. The CDR3 is 12 amino acids. The CDR3 loop is CASSFFQTPLHF. The CDR3, as DNA: TGTGCCAGCAGTTTTTTCCAGACACCCCTCCACTTT.

CDR3 sequence reads: CASSESGGVVYEQYF. CDR3 sequence (DNA): TGTGCCAGCAGTGAATCCGGGGGGGTCGTATACGAGCAGTACTTC. The chain recombines TRBV6-1 with TRBJ2-7, with TRBD2 identical over 8 bases. The germline V gene encodes CDR1 MNHNS and CDR2 SASEGT. J was trimmed by 4 bases and V by 2 bases; bases with no gene match: 7. CDR3 size: 15 residues.

This chain connects TRBV10-3 to TRBJ1-5; 10 bases map to TRBD1. Germline CDR1 and CDR2: ENHRY and SYGVKD. The CDR3 spans 16 residues. With V trimmed by 5 bases and J by 3 bases, 7 bases remained unmatched. The CDR3 is CAISPGTGDLNQPQHF. The CDR3 DNA follows: TGTGCCATCAGTCCCGGGACAGGGGATCTCAATCAGCCCCAGCATTTT.

The rearrangement joins TRBV5-4 to TRBJ2-7; D is possibly TRBD2 (6 bases). This CDR3 contains 15 residues. The germline gives CDR1 SGHNT, CDR2 YYREEE (reference sequence). The V gene lost 4 bases and the J gene lost 6 bases, with 20 bases spanning the gap. This chain's CDR3 is CASSVPSSDPPEQYF. In DNA, the CDR3 is TGTGCCAGCAGCGTACCGTCTAGCGATCCTCCCGAGCAGTACTTC.

V usage is TRBV6-5 and J usage is TRBJ2-7, with unresolved D. Per the germline V gene, CDR1 is MNHEY and CDR2 is SVGAGI. CDR3 size: 14 residues. The germline V and J ends were trimmed by 7 bases and 2 bases, with 15 bases remaining between them. In nucleotides, the CDR3 is TGTGCCAGCAATTCCCACAGAGTTCCCTACGAGCAGTACTTC. Amino acids: CASNSHRVPYEQYF.

This clone has just one count. The chain employs TRBV3-1 (or the pseudogene TRBV3-2) and TRBJ2-7; D remains ambiguous. The CDR3 runs 12 residues. Trimming stripped 6 bases from V and 1 base from J, with 7 bases between. CDR1 is LGHDT and CDR2 is YNNKEL in the germline V gene (reference sequence). Here the CDR3 DNA reads TGTGCCAGCAGTTCTGTTTCCTACGAGCAGTACTTC. This gives the protein CASSSVSYEQYF.

The rearrangement uses TRBV11-3 and TRBJ2-1, with 13 bases fitting TRBD2. The CDR3 is made up of 16 amino acids. With 1 base clipped from V and 7 bases from J, the junction kept 4 bases outside the gene matches. Germline loops: CDR1 SGHNT, CDR2 YENEEA. The CDR3 protein is CASSLAGGLAGNEQFF. The CDR3 DNA is TGTGCCAGCAGCTTAGCCGGGGGACTAGCGGGAAATGAGCAGTTCTTC.

The J gene is TRBJ2-2, the V gene TRBV15, with 12 bases aligning to TRBD2. Germline CDR1 and CDR2: LNHNV and YYDKDF (reference sequence). The V segment lost 0 bases and the J segment 4 bases; nucleotides outside the gene matches: 3. The CDR3 is made up of 17 amino acids. The CDR3 DNA sequence: TGTGCCACCAGCAGAGACCCTAGCGGGAGGGCCACCGGGGAGCTGTTTTTT. It yields the protein CATSRDPSGRATGELFF.

The J gene is TRBJ1-4, the V gene TRBV2, with TRBD1 as a possible D gene (5 bases). Germline assignment: CDR1 SNHLY and CDR2 FYNNEI. There are 15 residues in the CDR3. Trimming shortened V by 6 bases and J by 5 bases, and 16 bases separated the two germline ends. In nucleotides, the CDR3 is TGTGCCAGCAGGGACGGCGGGGCGAACAATGAAAAACTGTTTTTT. This codes for CASRDGGANNEKLFF.

This clone was seen a few times. The chain joins TRBV29-1 to TRBJ1-2, with a tentative D call TRBD1 (6 bases). This CDR3 has 12 amino acids. Germline values: CDR1 SQVTM, CDR2 ANQGSEA. The ends were cut back, 4 bases at V and 4 bases at J, with 10 bases in the middle. CDR3 DNA sequence: TGCAGCGTTGGCACACAGGGCTATGGCTACACCTTC. Protein sequence: CSVGTQGYGYTF.

The V gene is TRBV5-1, the J gene TRBJ1-2, with TRBD1 as a possible D gene (6 bases). This CDR3 is 16 amino acids long. Trimming stripped 5 bases from V and 5 bases from J, with 22 bases between. Germline loops: CDR1 SGHRS, CDR2 YFSETQ. Here the CDR3 reads CASRFAIGGNLYGYTF. CDR3 nucleotide sequence: TGCGCCAGCAGGTTCGCAATAGGGGGTAACTTGTATGGCTACACCTTC.